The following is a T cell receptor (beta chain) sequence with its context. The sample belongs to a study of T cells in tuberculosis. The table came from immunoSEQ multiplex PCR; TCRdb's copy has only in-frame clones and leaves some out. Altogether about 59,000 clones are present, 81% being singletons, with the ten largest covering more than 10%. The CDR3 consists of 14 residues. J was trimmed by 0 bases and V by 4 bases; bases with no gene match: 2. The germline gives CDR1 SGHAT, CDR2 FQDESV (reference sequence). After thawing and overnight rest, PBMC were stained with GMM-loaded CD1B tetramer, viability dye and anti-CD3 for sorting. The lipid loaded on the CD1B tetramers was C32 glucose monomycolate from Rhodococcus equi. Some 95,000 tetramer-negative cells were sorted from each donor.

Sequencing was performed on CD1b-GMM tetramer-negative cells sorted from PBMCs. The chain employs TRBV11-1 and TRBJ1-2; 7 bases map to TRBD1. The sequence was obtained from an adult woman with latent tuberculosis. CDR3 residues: CASSSDRTNYGYTF. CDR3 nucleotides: TGTGCCAGCAGCTCGGACAGGACTAACTATGGCTACACCTTC. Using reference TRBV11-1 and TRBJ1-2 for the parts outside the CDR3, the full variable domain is EAEVAQSPRYKITEKSQAVAFWCDPISGHATLYWYRQILGQGPELLVQFQDESVVDDSQLPKDRFSAERLKGVDSTLKIQPAELGDSAMYLCASSSDRTNYGYTFGSGTRLTVV.